The present T cell receptor (beta chain) was sequenced within a study of blood T cell repertoires in COVID-19. In the study overall: Sites in the United States, Italy and Spain provided acute and convalescent COVID-19 samples.

In the original analysis: Scientists estimated how many nucleated cells there were by amplifying reference gene primers. Assay used: immunoSEQ multiplex PCR; TCRdb lists only in-frame clones, some missing. V and J calls and clone size are as listed in that table; D and trimming were resolved from the DNA. This table has roughly 260,000 clones, roughly 90% appearing once. The ends were cut back, 3 bases at V and 2 bases at J, with 8 bases in the middle. CDR1 DFQATT and CDR2 SNEGSKA come from the germline V gene (reference sequence). CDR3 length: 13 amino acids. The specimen sequenced was peripheral blood. The sequence was collected from a woman under 40 with COVID-19, enrolled during active disease. The chain has TRBV20-1 and TRBJ1-5; D uncertain. As DNA, the CDR3 is TGCAGTGCTAGTCCGAGGGGCAATCAGCCCCAGCATTTT. As protein: CSASPRGNQPQHF.